One and the same sample provided the 27 T cell receptor beta chains below, sequenced in a study of T cell responses to AZD1222 COVID-19 vaccine. Method: immunoSEQ multiplex PCR; TCRdb's copy keeps in-frame clones and lacks some. The data contain more than 100,000 clones, around 90% of them singletons. The specimen was peripheral blood, collected 28 days after the second AZD1222 dose. These receptors were collected from an adult who received the AZD1222 COVID-19 vaccine.

The chain employs TRBV10-2 and TRBJ1-4, with D unclear. This CDR3 is 15 amino acids long. V lost 8 bases and J lost 4, with 17 bases in between. Germline CDR1 and CDR2: WSHSY and SAAADI. The CDR3 loop is CASAPAPGDNEKLFF. The CDR3 nucleotides read TGCGCCAGCGCACCAGCACCGGGCGATAATGAAAAACTGTTTTTT.

This chain links TRBV9 with TRBJ2-2; D is unresolved. V was cut by 0 bases and J by 6 bases, with 15 bases left in between. This CDR3 region has 16 residues. The germline V gene has CDR1 SGDLS and CDR2 YYNGEE. CDR3 protein: CASSVGVGGKAGELFF. DNA of the CDR3: TGTGCCAGCAGCGTAGGGGTCGGTGGGAAGGCCGGGGAGCTGTTTTTT.

V usage is TRBV5-6 and J usage is TRBJ2-3; the D is unclear. The CDR3 is 16 residues long. Between the trimmed V and J ends, which lost 0 bases and 3 bases, there was a span of 14 bases. Germline V gene lookup returns CDR1 SGHDT and CDR2 YYEEEE. CDR3 amino acids: CASSLVLRRTTDTQYF. CDR3 DNA: TGTGCCAGCAGCTTGGTTCTGCGTCGAACTACAGATACGCAGTATTTT.

The count of this clone is one. The chain combines TRBV2 with TRBJ1-2; D may be TRBD1 (6 bases). The germline gives CDR1 SNHLY, CDR2 FYNNEI. The CDR3 sequence is 13 residues long. Between the trimmed V and J ends, which lost 11 bases and 8 bases, there was a span of 21 bases. In DNA form, the CDR3 reads TGTGCCGGCGTCCCAGGGGAAGGTTTAGGCTACACCTTC. Translating gives CAGVPGEGLGYTF.

CDR3 protein: CASSPQTGSNEKLFF. Written as DNA, the CDR3 is TGTGCCAGCTCACCACAGACAGGGTCTAATGAAAAACTGTTTTTT. The chain carries TRBV18 and TRBJ1-4; 7 bases map to TRBD1. Trimming took 1 base from V and 3 from J; bases not matched to a gene: 2. This CDR3 spans 15 amino acids. Germline V gene data show CDR1 as KGHSH and CDR2 as LQKENI.

The V gene is TRBV7-3, the J gene TRBJ2-1; 7 nucleotides match TRBD1. Unmatched junction bases numbered 5, after V lost 6 bases and J lost 0 bases. Per germline, CDR1 SGHTA and CDR2 FQGTGA. The CDR3 has 15 residues. CDR3 coding DNA: TGTGCCAGCAGGAAGGACAGGCACTCCTACAATGAGCAGTTCTTC. Translated: CASRKDRHSYNEQFF.

The rearrangement links TRBV6-1 to TRBJ1-2; possible D gene TRBD1, 6 bases. Germline CDR1 and CDR2: MNHNS and SASEGT. Trimming took 3 bases from V and 4 from J, leaving 15 bases between them. The CDR3 extends over 15 amino acids. CDR3 DNA sequence: TGTGCCAGCAGTGACCACGGGGGCAGGTCCTATGGCTACACCTTC. Protein product: CASSDHGGRSYGYTF.

The V gene is TRBV3-1 (or the pseudogene TRBV3-2), the J gene TRBJ2-1, with 7 bases fitting TRBD2. J lost 0 bases, V lost 0 bases, and 2 bases had no gene match. CDR1 and CDR2 from the germline V gene are LGHDT and YNNKEL (reference sequence). This CDR3 is 16 amino acids long. The CDR3 reads CASSQDGGSSYNEQFF. CDR3 in DNA: TGTGCCAGCAGCCAAGACGGCGGGAGCTCCTACAATGAGCAGTTCTTC.

The genes are TRBV19 and TRBJ2-3, with 12 bases identical to TRBD2. The CDR3 has 14 amino acids. Per germline, CDR1 LNHDA and CDR2 SQIVND (reference sequence). Losses at the gene ends were 4 bases for V and 4 bases for J; bases not matched to a gene: 0. The CDR3 DNA is TGTGCCAGTAGTACTAGCGGGAGGGCAGATACGCAGTATTTT. This encodes CASSTSGRADTQYF.

The chain uses TRBV4-1 and TRBJ2-2; D may be TRBD2 (6 bases). Germline V gene sequence: CDR1 MGHRA, CDR2 YSYEKL. The CDR3 covers 16 residues. Trimming took 1 base from V and 0 from J, leaving 9 bases between them. The CDR3 protein is CASSQGLGSNTGELFF. The CDR3 DNA reads TGCGCCAGCAGCCAAGGACTAGGATCGAACACCGGGGAGCTGTTTTTT.

This chain links TRBV7-9 with TRBJ1-3; D is unclear. The V gene's germline CDR1 is SEHNR and CDR2 FQNEAQ (reference sequence). Trimming shortened V by 10 bases and J by 0 bases, and 13 bases separated the two germline ends. The CDR3 extends over 14 amino acids. CDR3 sequence: CAIRQDDSGNTIYF. The CDR3 nucleotides are TGTGCCATAAGGCAGGATGACTCTGGAAACACCATATATTTT.

The chain uses TRBV29-1 and TRBJ2-1; 15 positions match TRBD2. From germline, CDR1 is SQVTM and CDR2 ANQGSEA. This CDR3 spans 18 amino acids. V gave up 3 bases and J gave up 0 bases; unmatched junction bases: 6. Here the CDR3 DNA reads TGCAGCGTTGAGGGACTAGCGGGGGGTACTAACTCCTACAATGAGCAGTTCTTC. It translates to CSVEGLAGGTNSYNEQFF.

J is TRBJ1-5 and V is TRBV25-1; the match to TRBD1 covers 7 bases. Trimming at V came to 6 bases and at J to 5 bases, leaving 7 bases not matched to a gene. This CDR3 contains 14 residues. Germline CDR1 MGHDK, CDR2 SYGVNS. This CDR3 is CASSLRGEYQPQHF. The CDR3 region has the DNA TGTGCCAGCAGCCTCAGGGGGGAGTATCAGCCCCAGCATTTT.

The chain recombines TRBV5-1 with TRBJ1-4; TRBD1 is a possible D gene (5 bases). The germline CDR1 and CDR2 sequences are SGHRS and YFSETQ. Trimming stripped 5 bases from V and 8 bases from J, with 13 bases between. The CDR3 is made up of 13 amino acids. The CDR3 sequence is CASRSGGREKLFF. CDR3 sequence (DNA): TGCGCCAGCAGATCTGGGGGGAGAGAAAAACTGTTTTTT.

V usage is TRBV20-1 and J usage is TRBJ2-5; no clear D gene. Per the germline V gene, CDR1 is DFQATT and CDR2 is SNEGSKA (reference sequence). The CDR3 has 13 residues. Between the trimmed V and J ends, which lost 3 bases and 5 bases, there was a span of 13 bases. CDR3 in amino acids: CSASSGFGETQYF. CDR3 bases: TGCAGTGCTAGTTCCGGGTTCGGGGAGACCCAGTACTTC.

The rearrangement joins TRBV29-1 to TRBJ2-5; D is unresolved. This CDR3 is built from 11 residues. The germline CDR1 and CDR2 sequences are SQVTM and ANQGSEA. The V and J ends lost 4 bases and 2 bases respectively, with 5 bases between them. DNA for the CDR3: TGCAGCGTTGTCCTACAAGAGACCCAGTACTTC. It encodes CSVVLQETQYF.

This chain links TRBV10-1 with TRBJ1-3, with 8 bases identical to TRBD1. CDR1 is WNHNN and CDR2 is SYGVQD in the germline V gene (reference sequence). This CDR3 is built from 13 residues. The V gene end was trimmed by 10 bases and the J gene end by 8 bases; junction bases not matched to a gene: 10. CDR3: CATKDREGDTIYF. The CDR3 nucleotides are TGCGCCACCAAGGACAGGGAAGGAGACACCATATATTTT.

This clone has a single count. Here the CDR3 DNA reads TGTGCCAGCAGCCCCCTGGCAGGCCCCAACACAGATACGCAGTATTTT. It encodes CASSPLAGPNTDTQYF. The rearrangement links TRBV7-3 to TRBJ2-3; D not resolved. The germline V gene encodes CDR1 SGHTA and CDR2 FQGTGA. This CDR3 has 16 amino acids. The V end lost 5 bases, the J end lost 2 bases, and 17 bases lay between the germline ends. The full variable domain, with the rest looked up from reference TRBV7-3 and TRBJ2-3, is GAGVSQTPSNKVTEKGKYVELRCDPISGHTALYWYRQSLGQGPEFLIYFQGTGAADDSGLPNDRFFAVRPEGSVSTLKIQRTERGDSAVYLCASSPLAGPNTDTQYFGPGTRLTVL.

The rearrangement joins TRBV6-2 or TRBV6-3 to TRBJ1-1; tentatively, D is TRBD1 (5 bases). The CDR3 consists of 13 residues. Per the germline V gene, CDR1 is MNHEY and CDR2 is SVGEGT. V gave up 2 bases and J gave up 10 bases, with 14 bases separating them. The CDR3 is CASSYAPRGTAFF. The CDR3 DNA sequence: TGTGCCAGCAGTTACGCCCCGCGCGGGACAGCTTTCTTT.

This clone was counted only a few times. The identical CDR3 is also encoded by other nucleotide sequences in the sample. This chain connects TRBV24-1 to TRBJ1-1; 8 bases are shared with TRBD1. V trimming: 6 bases; J trimming: 1 base; junction bases outside the gene matches: 6. Germline V lookup: CDR1 KGHDR, CDR2 SFDVKD. The CDR3 extends over 15 amino acids. CDR3 DNA: TGTGCCACCAGTCCGGGACAGGATGGGAACACTGAAGCTTTCTTT. The encoded protein is CATSPGQDGNTEAFF.

This sequence joins TRBV5-4 and TRBJ2-2; tentatively, D is TRBD2 (6 bases). Trimming shortened V by 5 bases and J by 1 base, and 12 bases separated the two germline ends. The CDR3 has 15 residues. Germline CDR1 is SGHNT and CDR2 is YYREEE (reference sequence). CDR3 DNA: TGTGCCAGCAGTCCCGGGACTCGGAACACCGGGGAGCTGTTTTTT. This gives the protein CASSPGTRNTGELFF.

This rearrangement joins TRBV6-5 to TRBJ2-6, with a possible D match to TRBD1 (6 bases). Deletions cut 8 bases from V and 0 bases from J, with 8 bases between. The CDR3 has 14 residues. Germline CDR1 reads MNHEY; CDR2 reads SVGAGI. The CDR3 spells CASGGDSGANVLTF. In DNA, the CDR3 is TGTGCCAGCGGGGGCGACTCTGGGGCCAACGTCCTGACTTTC.

The chain uses TRBV2 and TRBJ2-3; D unclear. V was cut by 3 bases and J by 2 bases, with 3 bases left in between. Germline-derived CDR1 and CDR2 are SNHLY and FYNNEI. The CDR3 loop spans 12 amino acids. CDR3 bases: TGTGCCAGCAGTGAGACCACAGATACGCAGTATTTT. Residues: CASSETTDTQYF.

Remarks on this clone: The sample has other DNA sequences that encode this CDR3 too. The chain carries TRBV6-5 and TRBJ1-3; D remains unclear. Trimming removed 5 bases at V and 0 bases at J, with 8 bases between. The V gene's germline CDR1 is MNHEY and CDR2 SVGAGI. There are 14 residues in the CDR3. The CDR3 is CASSRSYSGNTIYF. The CDR3 nucleotides are TGTGCCAGCAGTAGGTCCTACTCTGGAAACACCATATATTTT.

The chain has TRBV5-1 and TRBJ2-3; TRBD2 aligns across 11 bases. The germline V gene encodes CDR1 SGHRS and CDR2 YFSETQ. V was clipped by 0 bases and J by 5 bases; unmatched bases: 2. The CDR3 runs 15 residues. The CDR3 is CASSLGLAGLDTQYF. The CDR3 DNA reads as TGCGCCAGCAGCTTGGGACTAGCGGGGTTAGATACGCAGTATTTT.

The chain recombines TRBV5-4 with TRBJ1-1; D not resolved. Germline CDR1 SGHNT, CDR2 YYREEE (reference sequence). The CDR3 covers 15 residues. V was trimmed by 1 base and J by 1 base, leaving 11 bases between them. The CDR3 DNA sequence: TGTGCCAGCAGCTTGTCAGGACTCCAGAACACTGAAGCTTTCTTT. Its protein product is CASSLSGLQNTEAFF.

This clone was recorded a few times. The J gene is TRBJ2-5, the V gene TRBV5-4; 7 nucleotides align to TRBD2. With 6 bases clipped from V and 1 base from J, the junction kept 6 bases outside the gene matches. Germline CDR1 SGHNT, CDR2 YYREEE (reference sequence). CDR3 length: 14 amino acids. The CDR3 is CASTSGTTQETQYF. The CDR3 nucleotides read TGTGCCAGCACCTCCGGGACTACCCAAGAGACCCAGTACTTC. The variable domain in full, with the rest retrieved from reference TRBV5-4 and TRBJ2-5, is ETGVTQSPTHLIKTRGQQVTLRCSSQSGHNTVSWYQQALGQGPQFIFQYYREEENGRGNFPPRFSGLQFPNYSSELNVNALELDDSALYLCASTSGTTQETQYFGPGTRLLVL.